This T cell receptor (beta chain) appears in the sequencing data of a study of radiotherapy plus CTLA-4 blockade in lung cancer. Study background: Of the patients, 15% to 20% showed objective responses and about 29% attained disease control.

On this clone: The target antigen is unknown.

Study findings and constraints: The authors reported that early blood T cell clone dynamics, with interferon-beta, best predicted response. In blood, tumor-derived TCR clones expanded after radiotherapy plus ipilimumab.

Data came from immunoSEQ multiplex PCR; TCRdb stores just in-frame clones and leaves some out. The table has 71,000 or so clones, around 90% seen once. V was pared by 1 base and J by 2 bases, with 5 bases between. The length of the CDR3 is 13 residues. Per germline, CDR1 SEHNR and CDR2 FQNEAQ (reference sequence). The chain has TRBV7-9 and TRBJ1-2; D ambiguous. This sequence originates from a human donor with non-small cell lung cancer who had stable disease on radiotherapy plus ipilimumab. Sequencing used peripheral blood, obtained from a patient treated with radiotherapy plus ipilimumab. CDR3 DNA sequence: TGTGCCAGCAGCTTAGATGGGAACTATGGCTACACCTTC. This codes for CASSLDGNYGYTF.